The 20 T cell receptor beta chains listed next were all sequenced from one sample in a study of cytomegalovirus exposure and HLA in healthy donors. 60 Vbeta and 13 Jbeta primers were used in PCR. This table comes from immunoSEQ multiplex PCR, and its TCRdb copy is limited to in-frame clones, with some not included. The table includes about 100,000 clones, approximately 77% detected once. Sequencing was carried out using PBMCs. These receptors were collected from a male donor in good health and CMV-seropositive.

The rearrangement joins TRBV4-1 to TRBJ2-2; D gene ambiguous. The V end lost 3 bases, the J end lost 4 bases, and 15 bases lay between the germline ends. From germline, CDR1 is MGHRA and CDR2 YSYEKL. The CDR3 consists of 16 residues. CDR3 coding DNA: TGCGCCAGCAGCCAGTCCTCCGAGACACTCACCGGGGAGCTGTTTTTT. Its translation: CASSQSSETLTGELFF.

The CDR3 loop reads CASSDISGGQETQYF. In nucleotides, the CDR3 is TGTGCCAGCAGTGATATTAGCGGGGGACAAGAGACCCAGTACTTC. V is TRBV2 and J is TRBJ2-5, with 9 positions matching TRBD2. In germline, CDR1 is SNHLY, CDR2 FYNNEI. The trim removed 3 bases at V and 2 bases at J, leaving 4 bases unmatched. The CDR3 sequence is 15 residues long.

The rearrangement links TRBV25-1 to TRBJ1-4; 8 nucleotides match TRBD1. CDR3 length equals 17 residues. Germline CDR1 reads MGHDK; CDR2 reads SYGVNS. J lost 6 bases, V lost 3 bases, and 12 bases had no gene match. The CDR3 region has the DNA TGTGCCAGCAGTGAGCTCACAGGGGGAAGTTCGGATGAAAAACTGTTTTTT. It encodes CASSELTGGSSDEKLFF.

The genes are TRBV2 and TRBJ2-5; D unclear. The CDR3 is 12 amino acids. Germline values: CDR1 SNHLY, CDR2 FYNNEI. Deletions cut 6 bases from V and 4 bases from J, with 9 bases between. CDR3 DNA: TGTGCCAGCAGGCGTCCCCCAGAGACCCAGTACTTC. This sequence encodes CASRRPPETQYF.

The rearrangement joins TRBV7-9 to TRBJ2-1, with TRBD2 as a possible D gene (7 bases). Trimming pared 2 bases from V and 6 bases from J, leaving 11 bases between. The CDR3 is 14 amino acids. CDR1 is SEHNR, CDR2 FQNEAQ, per germline (reference sequence). In nucleotides, the CDR3 is TGTGCCAGCAGCTTACAGGGAGGGGGCAATGAGCAGTTCTTC. Its protein is CASSLQGGGNEQFF.

The chain employs TRBV6-4 and TRBJ1-1; D not resolved. The CDR3 is 13 amino acids. Trimming cost V 2 bases and J 7 bases, with 11 bases left between them. Germline CDR1 MRHNA, CDR2 SNTAGT. This chain's CDR3 is CASSDPLSHEAFF. CDR3 DNA sequence: TGTGCCAGCAGTGACCCCCTGAGCCATGAAGCTTTCTTT.

This rearrangement joins TRBV28 to TRBJ2-5, with 7 bases matching TRBD2. The trim removed 7 bases at V and 3 bases at J, leaving 11 bases unmatched. Germline CDR1 reads MDHEN; CDR2 reads SYDVKM. This CDR3 is built from 15 residues. CDR3 sequence (DNA): TGTGCCAGCACTACTTTTGGGGGGGGAGAAGAGACCCAGTACTTC. Residues: CASTTFGGGEETQYF.

The genes are TRBV27 and TRBJ1-1; possibly TRBD1 for D (6 bases). CDR1 is MNHEY and CDR2 is SMNVEV in the germline V gene (reference sequence). The CDR3 totals 14 residues. Between the trimmed V and J ends, which lost 4 bases and 5 bases, there was a span of 14 bases. The CDR3 DNA follows: TGTGCCAGCAGTTCCGGTCCAGGGGTGACTGAAGCTTTCTTT. Amino acid sequence: CASSSGPGVTEAFF.

The chain recombines TRBV11-2 with TRBJ2-3, with D hard to call. Germline CDR1 is SGHAT and CDR2 is FQNNGV. The CDR3 has 14 amino acids. Trimming removed 2 bases at V and 0 bases at J, with 6 bases between. CDR3 sequence (DNA): TGTGCCAGCAGCTTACTAACTAGCACAGATACGCAGTATTTT. The encoded protein is CASSLLTSTDTQYF.

The rearrangement joins TRBV6-6 to TRBJ2-6, with a tentative D call TRBD1 (6 bases). CDR3 size: 16 residues. Germline assignment: CDR1 MNHNY and CDR2 SVGAGI (reference sequence). V was clipped by 4 bases and J by 0 bases, with 10 bases between them. CDR3 DNA: TGTGCCAGCAGTTTCGCAGGGGACTCTGGGGCCAACGTCCTGACTTTC. It codes for CASSFAGDSGANVLTF.

This rearrangement joins TRBV19 to TRBJ1-6; D call uncertain. Germline V lookup: CDR1 LNHDA, CDR2 SQIVND (reference sequence). The CDR3 consists of 16 residues. V was trimmed by 3 bases and J by 0 bases, leaving 9 bases between them. The CDR3 region has the DNA TGTGCCAGTAGTATCCCCGGGAGCTCCTATAATTCACCCCTCCACTTT. Residues: CASSIPGSSYNSPLHF.

This rearrangement joins TRBV5-6 to TRBJ2-2, with 7 bases that match TRBD2. CDR3 length equals 15 residues. V lost 3 bases and J lost 2; bases outside the gene matches: 4. From germline, CDR1 is SGHDT and CDR2 YYEEEE. The CDR3 DNA sequence: TGTGCCAGCAGCTGGGGACTACCAAACACCGGGGAGCTGTTTTTT. Protein: CASSWGLPNTGELFF.

This chain joins TRBV2 and TRBJ2-5; D gene unclear. This CDR3 is 13 amino acids long. The V end was cut by 6 bases, the J end by 5 bases, with 13 bases between. Germline lookup yields CDR1 SNHLY and CDR2 FYNNEI. CDR3 sequence: CASSPDSRETQYF. For the CDR3, the DNA is TGTGCCAGCAGCCCCGACTCGCGGGAGACCCAGTACTTC.

V is TRBV7-7 and J is TRBJ2-1, with 13 bases matching TRBD2. Germline trimming cut 3 bases from V and 5 bases from J; bases unmatched to any gene: 4. The germline V gene has CDR1 SSHAT and CDR2 FNYEAQ (reference sequence). The CDR3 runs to 16 residues. The CDR3 here is CASSFRLAGGHNEQFF. DNA of the CDR3: TGTGCCAGCAGCTTTCGACTAGCGGGGGGTCACAATGAGCAGTTCTTC.

The rearrangement joins TRBV6-1 to TRBJ2-7; weak D call: TRBD2 (6 bases). The CDR3 is made up of 15 amino acids. CDR1 and CDR2 from the germline V gene are MNHNS and SASEGT. Trimming stripped 3 bases from V and 1 base from J, with 13 bases between. CDR3 bases: TGTGCCAGCAGTGATCCCGCTAGCGTATCCTACGAGCAGTACTTC. Protein product: CASSDPASVSYEQYF.

The rearrangement uses TRBV4-1 and TRBJ1-5; D remains unclear. Germline V gives CDR1 MGHRA, CDR2 YSYEKL. The V gene lost 0 bases and the J gene lost 2 bases, with 8 bases spanning the gap. The CDR3 runs to 15 residues. CDR3 sequence: CASSQERFGNQPQHF. The CDR3 DNA is TGCGCCAGCAGCCAAGAGAGATTTGGCAATCAGCCCCAGCATTTT.

The table lists this clone with a few counts. CDR3 DNA sequence: TGTGCCAGCACCCCGGACAGGGTGCTTGGGAGTCTGTTTTTT. It yields the protein CASTPDRVLGSLFF. The chain links TRBV21-1 to TRBJ1-4; the tabulated D call, TRBD1, remains unverified against the DNA. TRBV21-1 is a known pseudogene. CDR3 size: 14 residues.

The chain links TRBV18 to TRBJ2-3; 7 nucleotides align to TRBD2. V trimming: 3 bases; J trimming: 0 bases; junction bases outside the gene matches: 3. Germline-derived CDR1 and CDR2 are KGHSH and LQKENI. The CDR3 sequence is 15 residues long. The CDR3 nucleotides read TGTGCCAGCTCACCCCGAGCGGGGAGCACAGATACGCAGTATTTT. Translating gives CASSPRAGSTDTQYF.

The chain combines TRBV30 with TRBJ2-7; D not certain. Germline V gene lookup returns CDR1 GTSNPN and CDR2 SVGIG (reference sequence). This CDR3 is 11 amino acids long. With 3 bases removed from V and 4 bases from J, the gap between germline ends came to 7 bases. The CDR3 is CAWSGRYEQYF. DNA of the CDR3: TGTGCCTGGAGCGGTCGTTACGAGCAGTACTTC.

The chain is built from TRBV14 and TRBJ1-2; D remains ambiguous. Looked up from germline, CDR1 is SGHDN and CDR2 is FVKESK. The CDR3 consists of 13 residues. The V gene lost 0 bases and the J gene lost 7 bases, with 9 bases spanning the gap. This CDR3 is CASSQDLSFGYTF. The CDR3 DNA follows: TGTGCCAGCAGCCAAGATCTCAGTTTTGGCTACACCTTC.